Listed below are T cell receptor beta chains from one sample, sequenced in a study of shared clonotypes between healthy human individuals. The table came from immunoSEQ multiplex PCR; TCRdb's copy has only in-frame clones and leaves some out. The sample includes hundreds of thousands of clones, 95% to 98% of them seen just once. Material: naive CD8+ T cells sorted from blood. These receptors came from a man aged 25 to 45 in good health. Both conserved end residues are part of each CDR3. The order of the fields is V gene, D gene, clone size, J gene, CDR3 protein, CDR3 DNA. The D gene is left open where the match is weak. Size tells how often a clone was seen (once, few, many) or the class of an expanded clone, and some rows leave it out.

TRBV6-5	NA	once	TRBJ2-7	CASSYSSGPYEQYF	TGTGCCAGCAGTTACTCATCCGGACCCTACGAGCAGTACTTC
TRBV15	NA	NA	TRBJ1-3	CATSRDVSGSISGNTIYF	TGTGCCACCAGCAGAGATGTTTCGGGATCGATCTCTGGAAACACCATATATTTT
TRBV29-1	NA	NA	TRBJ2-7	CSVGLDIYEQYF	TGCAGCGTTGGACTAGACATATACGAGCAGTACTTC
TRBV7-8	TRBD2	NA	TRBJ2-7	CASSSLRAGATREQYF	TGTGCCAGCAGCTCCCTGAGGGCGGGAGCAACAAGGGAGCAGTACTTC
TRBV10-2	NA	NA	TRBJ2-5	CATESEGETQYF	TGCGCCACCGAGAGTGAGGGGGAGACCCAGTACTTC
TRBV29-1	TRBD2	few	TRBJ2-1	CSVGHERGYNEQFF	TGCAGCGTTGGGCACGAGCGGGGCTACAATGAGCAGTTCTTC
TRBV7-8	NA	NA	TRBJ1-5	CASSLADRPGLLMDQPQHF	TGTGCCAGCAGCTTAGCTGACCGACCGGGACTCCTCATGGATCAGCCCCAGCATTTT
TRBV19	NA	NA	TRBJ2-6	CASSIRAVGANVLTF	TGTGCCAGTAGTATAAGAGCTGTCGGGGCCAACGTCCTGACTTTC
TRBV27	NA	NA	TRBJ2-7	CASSHGWSADEQYF	TGTGCCAGCAGCCATGGGTGGTCCGCGGACGAGCAGTACTTC
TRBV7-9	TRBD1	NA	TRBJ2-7	CASSLDGPGQLNYEQYF	TGTGCCAGCAGCTTAGACGGTCCGGGACAGTTAAACTACGAGCAGTACTTC
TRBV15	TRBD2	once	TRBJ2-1	CATLETSGSNEQFF	TGTGCCACCCTGGAGACTAGCGGAAGCAATGAGCAGTTCTTC
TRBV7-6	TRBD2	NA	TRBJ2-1	CASSVKGLDKQFF	TGTGCCAGCAGCGTTAAGGGACTAGATAAGCAGTTCTTC
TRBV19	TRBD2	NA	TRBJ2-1	CASSIIAGGNEQFF	TGTGCCAGTAGTATAATAGCGGGAGGCAATGAGCAGTTCTTC
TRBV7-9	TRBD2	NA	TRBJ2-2	CASRPSGRENTGELFF	TGTGCCAGCAGACCTAGCGGGAGGGAGAACACCGGGGAGCTGTTTTTT
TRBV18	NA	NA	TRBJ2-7	CASSNREAIYEQYF	TGTGCCAGCTCAAACAGGGAAGCCATCTACGAGCAGTACTTC
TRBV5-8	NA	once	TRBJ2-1	CASSSQGGEQFF	TGTGCCAGCAGCTCCCAGGGAGGTGAGCAGTTCTTC
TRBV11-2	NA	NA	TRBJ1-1	CASRTTGNLNTEAFF	TGTGCCAGCAGAACGACAGGAAATCTGAACACTGAAGCTTTCTTT
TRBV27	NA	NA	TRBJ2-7	CASTDRAHEQYF	TGTGCCAGCACGGACAGAGCGCACGAGCAGTACTTC
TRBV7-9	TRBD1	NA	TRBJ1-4	CASSWGARDRGEKLFF	TGTGCCAGCAGCTGGGGAGCCCGGGACAGAGGCGAAAAACTGTTTTTT
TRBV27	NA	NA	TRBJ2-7	CASGKAGNDLEQYF	TGTGCCAGCGGAAAGGCAGGGAACGACCTTGAGCAGTACTTC
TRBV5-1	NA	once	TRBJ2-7	CASSLTYEQYF	TGCGCCAGCAGCCTTACCTACGAGCAGTACTTC
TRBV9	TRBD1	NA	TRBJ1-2	CASSVGTGANGYTF	TGTGCCAGCAGCGTAGGGACAGGGGCAAACGGCTACACCTTC
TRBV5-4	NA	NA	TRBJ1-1	CASSREGSTEAFF	TGTGCCAGCAGCCGGGAGGGGAGCACTGAAGCTTTCTTT
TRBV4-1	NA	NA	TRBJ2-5	CASSQGKGSQETQYF	TGCGCCAGCAGCCAAGGGAAAGGTTCCCAAGAGACCCAGTACTTC
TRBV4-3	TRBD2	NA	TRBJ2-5	CASSKGRRESGETQYF	TGCGCCAGCAGCAAAGGTCGGCGGGAGAGCGGGGAGACCCAGTACTTC
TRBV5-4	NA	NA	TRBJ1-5	CASSLVTAPADQPQHF	TGTGCCAGCAGCTTGGTTACAGCCCCTGCGGATCAGCCCCAGCATTTT
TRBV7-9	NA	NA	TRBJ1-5	CASSLGWGQPQHF	TGTGCCAGCAGCTTAGGTTGGGGTCAGCCCCAGCATTTT
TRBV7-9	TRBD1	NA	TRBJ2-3	CASSALRSGQGTDTQYF	TGTGCCAGCAGCGCGCTCCGGAGCGGACAGGGGACAGATACGCAGTATTTT
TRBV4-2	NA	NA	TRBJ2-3	CASSQVETTTDTQYF	TGTGCCAGCAGCCAAGTAGAAACAACCACAGATACGCAGTATTTT
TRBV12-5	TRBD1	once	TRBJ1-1	CASGWGTGVNTEAFF	TGTGCTAGTGGTTGGGGGACAGGGGTGAACACTGAAGCTTTCTTT
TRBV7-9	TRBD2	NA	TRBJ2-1	CASSLPVGLAEYNEQFF	TGTGCCAGCAGCTTACCAGTCGGACTAGCGGAGTACAATGAGCAGTTCTTC